Listed below are T cell receptor beta chains from one sample, sequenced in a study of T cells in Graves' hyperthyroidism and ophthalmopathy. TCRdb independently ran MiXCR on the multiplex PCR reads; one entry per CDR3 protein. The sample records 600,000 or so distinct CDR3 sequences, more than 14% being singletons. Sequencing was carried out using blood. The receptors shown here come from a woman aged 45-59 years with Graves' ophthalmopathy. CDR3s include the opening cysteine and the closing phenylalanine or tryptophan. The order of the fields is V gene, clone size, D gene, J gene, CDR3 DNA, CDR3 protein. D genes are given only for firm matches. Expanded clones are given a class, and other clones once, few, many or no size at all.

TRBV20-1	-	-	TRBJ2-5	TGCAGTGGCTATAGGGAGACCCAGTACTTC	CSGYRETQYF
TRBV5-1	-	-	TRBJ1-4	TGTGCCAGCAGCTTATTCAGTGAAAAACTGTTTTTT	CASSLFSEKLFF
TRBV27	-	-	TRBJ1-4	TGTGCCAGCAGCATTAAGGGTCAGAAAAATGAAAAACTGTTTTTT	CASSIKGQKNEKLFF
TRBV5-1	-	-	TRBJ2-5	TGCGCCAGCAGCTTGGCTTTTCCTTCCGGGTCGGGAGAGACCCAGTACTTC	CASSLAFPSGSGETQYF
TRBV11-1	many	-	TRBJ1-1	TGTGCCAGCAGCTTCGGGACCTTGGGTGCTTTCTTT	CASSFGTLGAFF
TRBV6-5	many	-	TRBJ1-1	TGTGCCAGCAGTTACACAACCTTGGACAGCCAGAACACTGAAGCTTTCTTT	CASSYTTLDSQNTEAFF
TRBV19	-	-	TRBJ2-7	TGTGCCAGTAGTCGGCGGGACAGCTTCTACGAGCAGTACTTC	CASSRRDSFYEQYF
TRBV20-1	many	TRBD2	TRBJ2-3	TGCAGTGCTAGAGATGGGACTAGCTTAGATACGCAGTATTTT	CSARDGTSLDTQYF
TRBV28	many	TRBD2	TRBJ2-1	TGTGCCAGCAGTTTGGCGGGAGGCGACTACAATGAGCAGTTCTTC	CASSLAGGDYNEQFF
TRBV7-8	-	-	TRBJ2-2	TGTGCCAGCAGTCATCCGGACTCGAATACCGGGGAGCTGTTTTTT	CASSHPDSNTGELFF
TRBV20-1	many	-	TRBJ2-7	TGCAGTGCTATTTACTTTCTGAACTACGAGCAGTACTTC	CSAIYFLNYEQYF
TRBV28	many	-	TRBJ2-7	TGTGCCAGCACCCCTAATGCGGGCGAGCAGTACTTC	CASTPNAGEQYF